The source of this T cell receptor (beta chain) is a study of memory CD8 T cells in hepatitis C reinfection. Study-wide background: Between 55 and 20 weeks before reinfection detection, pre-reinfection samples were drawn.

Time point defined: pre-reinfection, 55 to 20 weeks before reinfection detection. Sorted cells were sequenced directly ex vivo without any in vitro expansion. At all three reinfection time points, viable CD3+ CD8+ CD45RO- cells from a couple of donors served as controls. Profiled with immunoSEQ multiplex PCR; TCRdb holds only in-frame clones, not every one. The sample carries approximately 52,000 clones, 89% recorded once. Trimming left V 5 bases short and J 5 bases short, with 18 bases between. CDR1 and CDR2 (germline): MNHEY, SMNVEV (reference sequence). CDR3 size: 15 residues. The material sequenced was naive CD8+ T cells sorted from blood. The receptor comes from a man aged 18 to 35 with hepatitis C virus infection. V gene TRBV27 combines with J gene TRBJ1-2, with D perhaps TRBD1 (6 bases). The CDR3 DNA reads as TGTGCCAGCAGTGGGGGGGCGGAAGTAGGGTATGGCTACACCTTC. This encodes CASSGGAEVGYGYTF.